These T cell receptor beta chains were read from a single sample in a study of CD8 T cells in ankylosing spondylitis. TCRdb redid the calling of the 5' RACE reads with MiXCR, one entry per CDR3 protein. The sample carries about 220,000 distinct CDR3 sequences, 6% to 8.5% recorded once. The specimen sequenced was blood, either unsorted or a sorted T cell fraction (not recorded which). Every receptor here comes from a male donor with ankylosing spondylitis. Both conserved end residues are part of each CDR3. The D gene is left open where the match is weak. Expanded clones get a size class; other rows say once, few or many, or leave the size out.

14	.	TRBJ1-1	many	TRBV4-3	CASSQEYIGFEAFF	TGCGCCAGCAGCCAAGAATATATCGGATTCGAAGCTTTCTTT
15	.	TRBJ2-7	many	TRBV24-1	CATSEGPLSSYEQYF	TGTGCCACCAGTGAAGGGCCTCTAAGCTCCTACGAGCAGTACTTC
14	.	TRBJ2-3	many	TRBV27	CAESLEGQADTQYF	TGTGCCGAGTCTCTGGAGGGTCAAGCAGATACGCAGTATTTT
15	.	TRBJ2-7	many	TRBV28	CASRGMAERSYEQYF	TGTGCCAGCAGGGGAATGGCAGAACGATCCTACGAGCAGTACTTC
11	.	TRBJ1-1	many	TRBV20-1	CSANANTEAFF	TGCAGTGCTAACGCGAACACTGAAGCTTTCTTT
17	TRBD2	TRBJ2-4	many	TRBV20-1	CSARDSGRTLPKNIQYF	TGCAGTGCTAGGGATTCCGGGAGGACCCTACCCAAAAACATTCAGTACTTC
13	TRBD1	TRBJ1-1	many	TRBV29-1	CSEVTGGFTEAFF	TGCAGCGAAGTTACAGGGGGTTTTACTGAAGCTTTCTTT
14	.	TRBJ1-2	.	TRBV2	CASSEASPNYGYTF	TGTGCCAGCAGTGAAGCGTCACCTAACTATGGCTACACCTTC
15	.	TRBJ2-1	many	TRBV7-9	CASSSPQGATDEQFF	TGTGCCAGCAGCTCCCCCCAGGGAGCCACAGATGAGCAGTTCTTC
13	TRBD2	TRBJ2-1	.	TRBV4-3	CASSHRRGVEQFF	TGCGCCAGCAGCCATCGGCGGGGGGTTGAGCAGTTCTTC